The subject of this entry is one T cell receptor (beta chain). The target of this receptor is not known. No qualities accompany the bases; no much larger clone lies one base away. The immunoSEQ Assay, a bias-controlled multiplex PCR, was used to amplify TCRbeta CDR3 regions from genomic DNA. The study's own analysis went as follows. The number of nucleated cells in each sample was estimated by amplification of reference gene primers within the assay. To quantify the absolute abundance of each unique TCRbeta CDR3 rearrangement, sequence reads were collapsed and filtered. For each sample, productive Simpson clonality was calculated as the square root of Simpson's diversity index over productive rearrangements. TCRdb mirrors the immuneACCESS table, restricted to in-frame sequences. Some clones are absent from its copies; in checked studies, under half trace to an unresolved V gene, and the reason for the others is unknown. That table gives V, J and clone size, and the DNA gave D and trimming. The sample table lists roughly 98,000 clones, over 80% of them with a count of one. The top ten clones comprise roughly 5.9% of the sample.

The sample originates from a study of blood T cell repertoires in COVID-19 (dated by TCRdb to between 2020 and 2021). Concerning the study at large: Collaborator samples came from the United States, Italy and Spain and covered acute and convalescent phases of COVID-19. Where HLA class I and class II types were available, the types were taken from metadata supplied by the sample provider, not from assay-based typing. The material from the prospective study consisted of cDNA or gDNA derived from T cells, B-cell-depleted T cells, or PBMCs. A freely available public database, intended as a resource for researchers studying the immune response to SARS-CoV-2, is where the repertoires were released. The dataset comprised deeply sampled blood TCRbeta repertoires from subjects exposed to, actively infected with, or recovered from COVID-19. Samples were obtained from the ongoing ImmuneRACE study (first 160 participants) and from some 1,300 subjects provided by 6 global collaborators. A de-identified subject ID, COVID-19 status, age in years and sex were almost always included in the sample metadata. Results and caveats for the whole study, not just this receptor: Clinical and demographic metadata were provided uncurated, with the amount varying by source and participant.

The germline V gene yields MDHEN for CDR1 and SYDVKM for CDR2. V gives up 9 bases and J gives up 2 bases, and the segment between their germline ends measures 10 bases. The CDR3 measures 12 amino acids from cysteine to phenylalanine. Here the CDR3 DNA is all that survives: 36 bases in frame from base 1. The collaborating institutions used their own protocols to collect whole blood in K2EDTA tubes. For TCRbeta analysis, collaborator samples were shipped as frozen whole blood, as isolated PBMCs, or as DNA extracted from either sample type. The sample consisted of peripheral blood. The TCR was taken from an older woman with active COVID-19. The rearrangement combines TRBV28 with TRBJ1-2; TRBD1 might be the D gene, on 5 matching bases. The DNA reads TGTGCCAGTACTGGGGGGAACTATGGCTACACCTTC. This codes for CASTGGNYGYTF.